The rows below give T cell receptor beta chains drawn from one sample of a study of beta chain features in type 1 diabetes. TCRdb keeps only in-frame clones here, not all; method: immunoSEQ multiplex PCR. The sample gives 860,000 or so clones, roughly 15% of which show up once; about 0.02% is in the top ten. Sequencing input: naive CD4+ T cells from blood. These receptors all come from a woman under 30 in good health. CDR3s leave out the opening cysteine and the closing phenylalanine or tryptophan. The order of the fields is J gene, CDR3 length, V gene, CDR3 protein.

TRBJ2-2 12 TRBV28 ASSPWGLTGELF
TRBJ2-1 9 TRBV20-1 SASGTTTQF
TRBJ2-7 11 TRBV5-1 ASSSQGPGEQY
TRBJ1-5 13 TRBV7-2 ASSLGDSRNQPQH
TRBJ1-5 12 TRBV28 ASSYRERNQPQH
TRBJ2-1 11 TRBV10-3 AISEPPTDEQF
TRBJ2-2 13 TRBV7-9 ASSQPPVRTGELF
TRBJ2-7 11 TRBV2 ASRTVTYDGQY
TRBJ1-4 14 TRBV4-3 ASSLGTTGRNEKLF
TRBJ2-1 14 TRBV18 ASSRIVSRSYNEQF
TRBJ2-7 14 TRBV15 ATSRVSGGRHYEQY
TRBJ2-7 10 TRBV6-5 ASDPAPYEQY
TRBJ2-1 13 TRBV9 ASSSRGAGWDEQF
TRBJ2-7 11 TRBV7-2 ASSLAGGREQY
TRBJ2-7 13 TRBV18 ASSPGLGYSYEQY
TRBJ2-2 11 TRBV19 ASSTPGTGELF
TRBJ2-7 12 TRBV28 ASNIGGAPYEQY
TRBJ2-3 10 TRBV2 ASSGSGDTQY
TRBJ2-3 15 TRBV4-3 ASSQGTSGRAGDTQY
TRBJ2-1 13 TRBV5-1 ASSLSSGTRNEQF
TRBJ2-1 15 TRBV5-6 ASSPLQGKGSYNEQF
TRBJ2-1 14 TRBV6-5 ASSWKASGRAGEQF
TRBJ2-3 10 TRBV13 ASSLNTDTQY
TRBJ1-2 9 TRBV28 ASSRTDGYT
TRBJ1-2 10 TRBV28 ASSLNIDGYT
TRBJ1-2 11 TRBV5-1 ASSQGGGYGYT
TRBJ2-1 11 TRBV7-3 ASSLTLDNEQF
TRBJ1-1 12 TRBV7-2 ASSPGQLNTEAF
TRBJ2-3 13 TRBV19 ASSQGLAVTDTQY
TRBJ2-7 9 TRBV5-8 ASSGNYEQY
TRBJ2-2 14 TRBV9 ASSVAGRPNTGELF
TRBJ2-3 13 TRBV5-1 ASSHETSAADTQY
TRBJ2-5 11 TRBV29-1 SVVVGIGETQY
TRBJ2-1 13 TRBV5-4 ASSGPTAVYGEQF
TRBJ1-2 10 TRBV28 ASSRQGYGYT
TRBJ1-3 12 TRBV4-3 ASSQGTGGNTIY
TRBJ1-2 13 TRBV6-6 ASSYLGQAAYGYT
TRBJ2-5 13 TRBV18 ASSRGPGSQETQY
TRBJ2-4 13 TRBV5-4 ASSQPGRGKNIQY
TRBJ2-7 11 TRBV18 ASSDMDVVGQY
TRBJ2-1 14 TRBV4-3 ASSQGLAGGYNEQF
TRBJ2-7 12 TRBV18 ASSLRGADYEQY
TRBJ2-4 12 TRBV13 ASSFSLAKNIQY
TRBJ2-2 18 TRBV13 ASSCPQREPSLCNTGELF
TRBJ2-5 10 TRBV2 ASMPDQGTQY
TRBJ1-2 11 TRBV19 ASSRGGEYGYT